This T cell receptor (beta chain) was obtained from a study of blood T cell repertoires in COVID-19. Study in general: Nucleic acid was either cDNA or gDNA, and it came from T cells, B-cell-depleted T cells, or PBMCs.

Which cohort a participant joined came from the clinical history participants gave. A COVID-19 case had been met by exposed participants during the 2 weeks before study entry. The V end was cut by 3 bases, the J end by 4 bases, with 12 bases between. This CDR3 is built from 14 residues. CDR1 is SGHTA, CDR2 FQGNSA, per germline. Generated by immunoSEQ multiplex PCR, the TCRdb table keeps only in-frame clones and is missing some. The table includes approximately 190,000 clones, over 80% detected once. Sequenced: PBMCs or T cells enriched from blood (not recorded which). The chain has TRBV7-2 and TRBJ2-5; maybe TRBD1 (6 bases). This TCR was sampled from a woman in her thirties who had been exposed to COVID-19. In DNA form, the CDR3 reads TGTGCCAGCAGCTTCAGGGGATTTGGAGAGACCCAGTACTTC. Encoded protein: CASSFRGFGETQYF.